This entry features one T cell receptor beta chain sequence. Its binding antigen is unknown. The sample holds no much larger clone one base away, and base qualities are not on file. This sample was taken from a study of cytomegalovirus exposure and HLA in healthy donors (dated by TCRdb to the late 2010s). For the wider study: The 550 to 750 repertoires of the first cohort and the 95 to 150 validation repertoires were produced on the same platform, according to a later analysis. The study aimed to test whether signatures of past pathogen exposure could be identified by cataloging public T cell receptors. In addition to the first cohort of 650 to 750 subjects, a separate validation cohort of approximately 120 different subjects was used. To predict cytomegalovirus infection status, the study combined high-throughput TCR immunosequencing, statistical association of individual TCRs with disease status, and machine learning.

Library preparation used the immunoSEQ multiplex PCR assay. Per the authors' processing: A statistical classification framework was developed to diagnose cytomegalovirus status using the catalog of TCR beta chain sequences. TCRdb re-hosts the immuneACCESS table, in-frame sequences only. Its copies lack some clones; in the studies checked, an unresolved V gene accounts for under half of them, and the cause for the rest is not known. Clone size and V and J calls were adopted from that table, with D and trimming inferred from the DNA. The sample has some 140,000 clones on record, less than 90% of them singletons. Roughly 3% of the sample goes to the ten largest clones. Separate from the roughly 700-subject first cohort, the validation cohort of roughly 110 subjects was the group to which the donors belonged. Paper-wide results and their limitations: The classifier was reported to diagnose cytomegalovirus status with high specificity and sensitivity in both the original and validation cohorts. Three of the identified cytomegalovirus-associated TCR beta chains were confirmed in vitro to be specific for cytomegalovirus antigens. A later analysis found that TCRs clustered in the first cohort also tended to co-occur in the 100 to 150 validation repertoires, with approximately 95% of cluster scores above 0. A later analysis lacked HLA typing for the validation cohort, so it scored co-occurrence in that cohort across all 120 or so repertoires. The study gave a list of under 200 TCR beta chains associated with cytomegalovirus. Most TCR sequences were seen in very few donors, while some public TCRs were found in many individuals. It was suggested by the authors that the approach could potentially be generalized to other disease states and immunological phenotypes.

The germline V gene provides CDR1 LGHNT and CDR2 FRNRAP. The CDR3 goes from the cysteine to the phenylalanine over 14 residues. CDR3 DNA only is kept here, 42 bases in frame from base 1. Trimming at the junction amounts to 6 bases on V and 1 base on J, and the germline ends lie 11 bases apart. The TCR was taken from a man aged 18 to 30 in good health and CMV-seronegative. The chain is encoded by TRBV12-5 joined to TRBJ2-3, with no confident D gene call. Sequenced: PBMCs. The CDR3: CASGRLQGTDTQYF. Read as DNA, the sequence is TGTGCTAGTGGCCGCCTTCAGGGCACAGATACGCAGTATTTT.